These 30 T cell receptor beta chains were sequenced from one sample in a study of control samples from healthy donors and cancer patients. Generated by immunoSEQ multiplex PCR, the TCRdb table keeps only in-frame clones and is missing some. The sample records 100,000 to 150,000 clones, around nine tenths being singletons. Sequences were obtained from PBMCs. The receptors derive from a man between 45 and 60 years old with head and neck cancer.

The V call is TRBV5-1, the J call TRBJ2-2; TRBD2 matches 12 bases. Per the germline V gene, CDR1 is SGHRS and CDR2 is YFSETQ. V shed 4 bases and J 7 bases; nucleotides not matched to a gene: 5. This CDR3 has 15 residues. The CDR3 spells CASSLGTSGYGELFF. CDR3 in DNA: TGCGCCAGCAGCCTAGGGACTAGCGGGTACGGGGAGCTGTTTTTT.

V is TRBV3-1 (or the pseudogene TRBV3-2) and J is TRBJ2-7, with 7 bases identical to TRBD2. V shed 4 bases and J 2 bases; nucleotides not matched to a gene: 11. The CDR3 is 16 residues long. Germline CDR1 LGHDT, CDR2 YNNKEL (reference sequence). The CDR3 nucleotides are TGTGCCAGCAGCCCTAGGTTGGGAGGGGTCACCTACGAGCAGTACTTC. As protein: CASSPRLGGVTYEQYF.

The rearrangement joins TRBV5-1 to TRBJ1-5, with 8 bases matching TRBD1. The V gene end was trimmed by 4 bases and the J gene end by 8 bases; junction bases not matched to a gene: 11. Germline V gene lookup returns CDR1 SGHRS and CDR2 YFSETQ. The CDR3 consists of 15 residues. This CDR3 reads CASSILGQGGEPQHF. DNA of the CDR3: TGCGCCAGCAGCATACTAGGACAGGGCGGTGAGCCCCAGCATTTT. Filled out from reference TRBV5-1 and TRBJ1-5, the complete variable domain reads KAGVTQTPRYLIKTRGQQVTLSCSPISGHRSVSWYQQTPGQGLQFLFEYFSETQRNKGNFPGRFSGRQFSNSRSEMNVSTLELGDSALYLCASSILGQGGEPQHFGDGTRLSIL.

The V call is TRBV29-1, the J call TRBJ1-1; D is undetermined. The CDR3 has 13 amino acids. Germline-derived CDR1 and CDR2 are SQVTM and ANQGSEA. V lost 7 bases and J lost 1, with 13 bases in between. CDR3 in DNA: TGCAGCGCCGCATTCAGGCGGAACACTGAAGCTTTCTTT. Its translation: CSAAFRRNTEAFF.

The chain carries TRBV10-2 and TRBJ2-7; possibly TRBD1 for D (6 bases). The germline V gene encodes CDR1 WSHSY and CDR2 SAAADI. V was clipped by 10 bases and J by 3 bases, with 13 bases between them. The CDR3 sequence is 12 residues long. In nucleotides, the CDR3 is TGCGCCACCAAGGGACAAGACTACGAGCAGTACTTC. Translated: CATKGQDYEQYF.

The rearrangement joins TRBV5-6 to TRBJ2-1, with 11 bases that match TRBD1. Germline V gene data show CDR1 as SGHDT and CDR2 as YYEEEE. This CDR3 has 15 residues. The V and J ends lost 6 bases and 9 bases, in that order; junction bases with no gene match: 11. In nucleotides, the CDR3 is TGTGCCAGCATCGGCCCAGGGACAGGGGGAAGTGAGCAGTTCTTC. Amino acids: CASIGPGTGGSEQFF.

This clone was seen only once. This could be a read error, since a much larger clone is one nucleotide away. In nucleotides, the CDR3 is TGTGCCAGCAGCCCCACAGATACGCAGTATTTT. Protein: CASSPTDTQYF. The chain has TRBV11-2 and TRBJ2-3; D unclear. The CDR3 spans 11 residues. From germline, CDR1 is SGHAT and CDR2 FQNNGV. V shed 5 bases and J shed 2 bases, with 2 bases lying between them. Complete variable domain (other parts from reference TRBV11-2 and TRBJ2-3): EAGVAQSPRYKIIEKRQSVAFWCNPISGHATLYWYQQILGQGPKLLIQFQNNGVVDDSQLPKDRFSAERLKGVDSTLKIQPAKLEDSAVYLCASSPTDTQYFGPGTRLTVL.

The sample holds one count of this clone. V is TRBV10-1 and J is TRBJ2-3; no firm D call. The V end lost 2 bases, the J end lost 0 bases, and 18 bases lay between the germline ends. The germline gives CDR1 WNHNN, CDR2 SYGVQD (reference sequence). This CDR3 has 18 amino acids. CDR3 amino acids: CASSEEMTGRWSTDTQYF. The CDR3 DNA reads TGCGCCAGCAGTGAGGAGATGACCGGACGGTGGAGCACAGATACGCAGTATTTT.

The chain uses TRBV5-1 and TRBJ1-6; no reliable D call. The germline V gene has CDR1 SGHRS and CDR2 YFSETQ. The V and J ends lost 4 bases and 5 bases respectively, with 13 bases between them. The CDR3 spans 15 residues. The CDR3 loop reads CASSLGLGDNSPLHF. Written as DNA, the CDR3 is TGCGCCAGCAGCCTCGGGCTGGGAGATAATTCACCCCTCCACTTT.

The CDR3 loop reads CASSPHSGSGNTIYF. The DNA of the CDR3 is TGTGCCAGCAGTCCTCACTCAGGCTCTGGAAACACCATATATTTT. The chain has TRBV28 and TRBJ1-3, with D hard to call. The germline V gene encodes CDR1 MDHEN and CDR2 SYDVKM. The CDR3 contains 15 residues. V lost 5 bases, J lost 0 bases, and 11 bases lay in between.

The rearrangement joins TRBV29-1 to TRBJ2-5, with 10 positions matching TRBD2. Germline lookup yields CDR1 SQVTM and CDR2 ANQGSEA. The CDR3 is 14 amino acids. V lost 6 bases to trimming and J lost 3 bases; unmatched junction nucleotides: 7. CDR3 bases: TGCAGCGTGACAGCGGGGGGGAGGGAAGAGACCCAGTACTTC. Protein: CSVTAGGREETQYF.

This sequence joins TRBV2 and TRBJ2-1, with D uncertain. V was pared by 4 bases and J by 5 bases, with 6 bases between. CDR3 length equals 12 residues. From germline, CDR1 is SNHLY and CDR2 FYNNEI. The CDR3 DNA is TGTGCCAGCAGTGCCCTTGACAATGAGCAGTTCTTC. Its translation is CASSALDNEQFF.

The V gene is TRBV5-4, the J gene TRBJ2-1; 9 nucleotides align to TRBD2. J gave up 7 bases and V 0 bases, and 2 bases lay outside the gene matches. The V gene's germline CDR1 is SGHNT and CDR2 YYREEE (reference sequence). This CDR3 has 14 amino acids. In DNA form, the CDR3 reads TGTGCCAGCAGCTTGGGCGGGGGGGCGAATGAGCAGTTCTTC. Protein product: CASSLGGGANEQFF.

The rearrangement uses TRBV7-9 and TRBJ2-1; no firm D call. Germline V CDR1 and CDR2: SEHNR, FQNEAQ (reference sequence). The CDR3 is made up of 16 amino acids. With 2 bases removed from V and 0 bases from J, the gap between germline ends came to 11 bases. CDR3 nucleotides: TGTGCCAGCAGCTTACTAGGGCGGTTCTCCTACAATGAGCAGTTCTTC. This codes for CASSLLGRFSYNEQFF.

The chain is built from TRBV5-4 and TRBJ1-3, with a possible D match to TRBD1 (5 bases). V was cut by 1 base and J by 1 base, with 18 bases left in between. The CDR3 spans 18 residues. Per germline, CDR1 SGHNT and CDR2 YYREEE (reference sequence). The CDR3 DNA is TGTGCCAGCAGCTTGCCCTTCAGGGATCTTTTTTCTGGAAACACCATATATTTT. It translates to CASSLPFRDLFSGNTIYF.

The genes are TRBV5-1 and TRBJ1-1; the D gene is possibly TRBD1 (6 bases). CDR3 length equals 16 residues. Per germline, CDR1 SGHRS and CDR2 YFSETQ. The V and J ends lost 0 bases and 2 bases respectively, with 14 bases between them. The CDR3 DNA reads TGCGCCAGCAGCTTGGGGAATTCAGGGGTAAACACTGAAGCTTTCTTT. Protein product: CASSLGNSGVNTEAFF. The full variable domain, rest sourced from reference TRBV5-1 and TRBJ1-1, is KAGVTQTPRYLIKTRGQQVTLSCSPISGHRSVSWYQQTPGQGLQFLFEYFSETQRNKGNFPGRFSGRQFSNSRSEMNVSTLELGDSALYLCASSLGNSGVNTEAFFGQGTRLTVV.

Written as DNA, the CDR3 is TGTGCCAGCAGTCTCAGGGGCACCGGGGAGCTGTTTTTT. This codes for CASSLRGTGELFF. This chain connects TRBV27 to TRBJ2-2, with a weak D call TRBD1 (6 bases). This CDR3 has 13 amino acids. Trimming took 5 bases from V and 4 from J, leaving 8 bases between them. CDR1 is MNHEY and CDR2 is SMNVEV in the germline V gene (reference sequence).

This clone was seen a handful of times. As DNA, the CDR3 is TGTGCCAGCAGTGAGGGCGGGCGCAATCAGCCCCAGCATTTT. Amino acid sequence: CASSEGGRNQPQHF. This chain links TRBV6-1 with TRBJ1-5, with D hard to call. The CDR3 contains 14 residues. V lost 3 bases, J lost 2 bases, and 8 bases lay in between. CDR1 MNHNS and CDR2 SASEGT come from the germline V gene.

The chain uses TRBV3-1 (or the pseudogene TRBV3-2) and TRBJ1-3; weak D call: TRBD1 (6 bases). V was clipped by 4 bases and J by 2 bases, with 9 bases between them. This CDR3 spans 14 amino acids. Germline CDR1 is LGHDT and CDR2 is YNNKEL (reference sequence). CDR3 protein: CASSPDSAGNTIYF. CDR3 in DNA: TGTGCCAGCAGCCCGGACAGTGCTGGAAACACCATATATTTT.

This chain connects TRBV5-1 to TRBJ2-7, with TRBD1 matching 8 bases. This CDR3 region has 14 residues. V was pared by 4 bases and J by 3 bases, with 6 bases of the junction left unmatched. Germline V gene lookup returns CDR1 SGHRS and CDR2 YFSETQ. CDR3 sequence: CASSRGQGNYEQYF. The CDR3 coding sequence is TGCGCCAGCAGCCGCGGACAGGGTAACTACGAGCAGTACTTC. The full variable domain, its missing parts supplied by reference TRBV5-1 and TRBJ2-7, is KAGVTQTPRYLIKTRGQQVTLSCSPISGHRSVSWYQQTPGQGLQFLFEYFSETQRNKGNFPGRFSGRQFSNSRSEMNVSTLELGDSALYLCASSRGQGNYEQYFGPGTRLTVT.

The chain joins TRBV7-2 to TRBJ1-3; 10 bases align to TRBD1. This CDR3 is 16 amino acids long. The V gene end was trimmed by 4 bases and the J gene end by 0 bases; junction bases not matched to a gene: 3. Germline CDR1 reads SGHTA; CDR2 reads FQGNSA. The CDR3 DNA follows: TGTGCCAGCAGCTCCGGACAGGGGGGCTCTGGAAACACCATATATTTT. Its protein is CASSSGQGGSGNTIYF.

The genes are TRBV7-8 and TRBJ2-1; TRBD2 agrees at 7 bases. CDR3 length: 15 amino acids. V lost 5 bases and J lost 4; bases outside the gene matches: 8. From germline, CDR1 is SGHVS and CDR2 FQNEAQ. CDR3 DNA sequence: TGTGCCAGCAGCCAGACTAGCAAACCTTACAATGAGCAGTTCTTC. As protein: CASSQTSKPYNEQFF.

This rearrangement joins TRBV2 to TRBJ2-7; D is undetermined. Germline V gives CDR1 SNHLY, CDR2 FYNNEI. The ends were cut back, 6 bases at V and 7 bases at J, with 16 bases in the middle. The CDR3 covers 13 residues. This CDR3 is CASRESPTSEQYF. The CDR3 nucleotides are TGTGCCAGCAGAGAGTCCCCTACCTCAGAGCAGTACTTC.

The count of this clone is one. The V and J genes are TRBV4-2 and TRBJ2-7; 8 bases map to TRBD2. Trimming at V came to 1 base and at J to 0 bases, leaving 8 bases not matched to a gene. This CDR3 is built from 17 residues. Germline CDR1 is LGHNA and CDR2 is YNFKEQ. Here the CDR3 reads CASSQGSAGESSYEQYF. The CDR3 DNA reads as TGTGCCAGCAGCCAAGGTTCAGCGGGAGAAAGCTCCTACGAGCAGTACTTC.

A single count supports this clone. V gene TRBV10-2 combines with J gene TRBJ2-7; 7 bases match TRBD1. CDR1 and CDR2 from the germline V gene are WSHSY and SAAADI. This CDR3 is 14 amino acids long. Unmatched junction bases numbered 8, after V lost 3 bases and J lost 6 bases. The CDR3 DNA follows: TGCGCCAGCAGTGACTACCGGGACAGTGCCGAGCAGTACTTC. This translates into CASSDYRDSAEQYF.

The chain is built from TRBV28 and TRBJ1-2; the D is unclear. The CDR3 is 14 amino acids. Between the trimmed V and J ends, which lost 4 bases and 4 bases, there was a span of 13 bases. The germline gives CDR1 MDHEN, CDR2 SYDVKM. In nucleotides, the CDR3 is TGTGCCAGCAGTTCCCCGCCGGTGGGCTATGGCTACACCTTC. Protein: CASSSPPVGYGYTF.

This chain connects TRBV6-5 to TRBJ2-1; 7 nucleotides agree with TRBD2. This CDR3 is built from 12 residues. Germline assignment: CDR1 MNHEY and CDR2 SVGAGI. V shed 8 bases, J shed 9 bases, and the junction held 7 bases outside the gene matches. The CDR3 reads CASEERGVEQFF. CDR3 coding DNA: TGTGCCAGCGAAGAACGGGGGGTTGAGCAGTTCTTC.

J is TRBJ1-5 and V is TRBV28, with 8 positions matching TRBD1. Germline V gene sequence: CDR1 MDHEN, CDR2 SYDVKM. J was trimmed by 6 bases and V by 7 bases; bases with no gene match: 8. The CDR3 is made up of 14 amino acids. In nucleotides, the CDR3 is TGTGCCAGCACCGGGACAGGAAGTTTTCAGCCCCAGCATTTT. Protein sequence: CASTGTGSFQPQHF.

The chain is built from TRBV4-2 and TRBJ2-3; no definite D call. The V gene's germline CDR1 is LGHNA and CDR2 YNFKEQ. V shed 0 bases and J shed 1 base, with 8 bases lying between them. The CDR3 has 15 amino acids. DNA of the CDR3: TGTGCCAGCAGCCAAGAGCTCATCGGCACAGATACGCAGTATTTT. Translated: CASSQELIGTDTQYF.

The chain carries TRBV7-5 and TRBJ2-5; TRBD2 is the table's D call, not checked against the DNA. TRBV7-5 is deemed a pseudogene. This CDR3 has 13 amino acids. CDR3 in DNA: TGTGTCAGAAGCCCGGTCCCCCAAGAGACCCAGTACTTC. This codes for CVRSPVPQETQYF.